Listed below are T cell receptor beta chains from one sample, sequenced in a study of radiotherapy plus CTLA-4 blockade in lung cancer. TCRdb keeps only in-frame clones here, not all; method: immunoSEQ multiplex PCR. The sample includes about 15,000 clones, 72% of them seen just once. Here the sequenced sample was peripheral blood, taken from a patient treated with radiotherapy plus ipilimumab. These receptors originate from a human donor with non-small cell lung cancer whose response to radiotherapy plus ipilimumab could not be evaluated. The CDR3 runs from the conserved cysteine through the conserved F or W. D genes are given only for firm matches. Size values are once, few and many counts, or a class for expanded clones, and some rows have none.

v_gene	len	abundance	j_gene	d_gene	CDR3aa	CDR3nt
TRBV21-1	13	medium-sized	TRBJ1-5	-	CASIARSNQPQHF	TGTGCCAGCATCGCCAGGAGCAATCAGCCCCAGCATTTT
TRBV6-4	16	-	TRBJ1-2	-	CASSDVAGRVNYGYTF	TGTGCCAGCAGTGACGTTGCGGGTAGAGTGAACTATGGCTACACCTTC
TRBV27	15	few	TRBJ1-1	TRBD1	CASRRKSGGYTEAFF	TGTGCCAGCAGACGAAAATCAGGGGGCTACACTGAAGCTTTCTTT
TRBV6-5	15	-	TRBJ1-1	-	CASSPQRPVDTEAFF	TGTGCCAGCAGTCCCCAGCGACCGGTCGACACTGAAGCTTTCTTT
TRBV9	14	-	TRBJ2-3	-	CASSVGPTTDTQYF	TGTGCCAGCAGCGTAGGCCCTACCACAGATACGCAGTATTTT
TRBV7-9	17	-	TRBJ2-4	-	CASSPQPGIIAKNIQYF	TGTGCCAGCAGCCCCCAACCGGGAATAATAGCCAAAAACATTCAGTACTTC
TRBV6-1	13	-	TRBJ1-2	-	CASSEAGSYGYTF	TGTGCCAGCAGTGAAGCGGGCAGCTATGGCTACACCTTC
TRBV7-2	15	-	TRBJ1-2	-	CASSLNSQDPYGYTF	TGTGCCAGCAGCTTAAATTCACAGGACCCTTATGGCTACACCTTC
TRBV2	14	-	TRBJ2-5	TRBD2	CASLPGTSGGATYF	TGTGCCAGCCTTCCCGGGACTAGCGGGGGGGCGACCTACTTC
TRBV30	13	-	TRBJ1-6	TRBD1	CAWSGQGNSPLHF	TGTGCCTGGAGTGGACAGGGGAATTCACCCCTCCACTTT
TRBV4-3	14	-	TRBJ2-3	TRBD1	CASSSGQGGDTQYF	TGCGCCAGCAGCTCGGGACAGGGGGGGGATACGCAGTATTTT
TRBV7-9	17	medium-sized	TRBJ1-2	-	CASSLERRRGLYGGYTF	TGTGCCAGCAGCTTAGAACGGCGCAGGGGTCTCTATGGGGGCTACACCTTC
TRBV7-2	15	-	TRBJ1-1	TRBD1	CASSLQGVGSTEAFF	TGTGCCAGCAGCCTACAGGGGGTGGGGAGCACTGAAGCTTTCTTT
TRBV19	15	-	TRBJ1-6	TRBD1	CASSTRQGQGSPLHF	TGTGCCAGTAGCACGAGACAGGGACAAGGATCACCCCTCCACTTT
TRBV5-8	13	-	TRBJ1-5	-	CASSFSRDQPQHF	TGTGCCAGCAGCTTTTCCAGGGATCAGCCCCAGCATTTT
TRBV5-1	16	-	TRBJ2-3	TRBD2	CASSLDPFGGVDTQYF	TGCGCCAGCAGCTTGGACCCGTTCGGGGGGGTAGATACGCAGTATTTT
TRBV19	15	few	TRBJ1-3	TRBD1	CASSIPGGPGNTIYF	TGTGCCAGCTCTATCCCAGGGGGTCCTGGAAACACCATATATTTT
TRBV5-4	15	-	TRBJ1-2	-	CASSLARQTNYGYTF	TGTGCCAGCAGCTTGGCCCGACAGACCAACTATGGCTACACCTTC
TRBV9	14	-	TRBJ2-7	TRBD1	CASSPGQVSREQYF	TGTGCCAGCAGCCCAGGACAGGTGTCGAGGGAGCAGTACTTC
TRBV28	15	-	TRBJ2-5	-	CASIRGGGLQETQYF	TGTGCCAGCATCCGTGGGGGGGGGCTTCAAGAGACCCAGTACTTC
TRBV14	13	-	TRBJ2-1	-	CASSQEGREEQFF	TGTGCCAGCAGCCAAGAAGGCCGGGAGGAGCAGTTCTTC
TRBV19	13	few	TRBJ1-5	-	CASSRTPNQPQHF	TGTGCCAGTAGTCGGACACCCAATCAGCCCCAGCATTTT
TRBV19	13	-	TRBJ2-3	TRBD1	CASSNRGTDTQYF	TGTGCCAGTAGTAACAGGGGTACAGATACGCAGTATTTT
TRBV2	13	-	TRBJ1-1	-	CASSVQLNTEAFF	TGTGCCAGCAGTGTACAGCTAAACACTGAAGCTTTCTTT
TRBV5-3	17	-	TRBJ2-2	TRBD2	CARSFRLAGEYTGELFF	TGTGCCAGAAGCTTCCGACTAGCGGGGGAGTACACCGGGGAGCTGTTTTTT
TRBV4-1	16	-	TRBJ2-1	-	CASSQILFSSYNEQFF	TGCGCCAGCAGCCAAATCCTTTTCAGCTCCTACAATGAGCAGTTCTTC
TRBV5-1	14	once	TRBJ2-7	TRBD1	CASSLGQGAREQYF	TGCGCCAGCAGCTTGGGACAGGGGGCGCGGGAGCAGTACTTC
TRBV7-3	15	-	TRBJ2-2	-	CASSLQSRDSGELFF	TGTGCCAGCAGCCTTCAAAGCCGCGATTCCGGGGAGCTGTTTTTT
TRBV11-2	14	-	TRBJ1-1	-	CASSLVSGNGEAFF	TGTGCCAGCAGCTTAGTCTCGGGGAATGGTGAAGCTTTCTTT
TRBV10-1	14	-	TRBJ2-1	-	CASSGPTRRDEQFF	TGCGCCAGCAGTGGCCCGACTAGACGGGATGAGCAGTTCTTC
TRBV5-1	15	-	TRBJ1-4	TRBD1	CASSLLGQGIEKLFF	TGCGCCAGCAGCTTGTTGGGACAGGGGATCGAAAAACTGTTTTTT
TRBV28	11	few	TRBJ2-3	-	CASSVEDTQYF	TGTGCCAGCAGTGTAGAGGATACGCAGTATTTT
TRBV29-1	13	-	TRBJ1-2	-	CSALEATSHGYTF	TGCAGCGCCTTAGAGGCCACTAGCCATGGCTACACCTTC
TRBV29-1	13	-	TRBJ1-2	TRBD1	CSVGQGPNYGYTF	TGCAGCGTCGGACAGGGCCCCAACTATGGCTACACCTTC
TRBV5-8	15	-	TRBJ2-1	TRBD1	CASSWTGTDYNEQFF	TGTGCCAGCAGCTGGACCGGGACAGACTACAATGAGCAGTTCTTC
TRBV27	12	-	TRBJ2-1	TRBD1	CASGTGSYEQFF	TGTGCCAGTGGGACAGGGAGCTATGAGCAGTTCTTC
TRBV5-6	19	-	TRBJ2-2	TRBD2	CASSLGRGVAGGRTGELFF	TGTGCCAGCAGCTTGGGACGGGGAGTTGCGGGGGGGCGTACCGGGGAGCTGTTTTTT
TRBV10-3	17	few	TRBJ1-1	TRBD1	CAISVPDRGPMNTEAFF	TGTGCCATCAGTGTACCGGACAGGGGGCCCATGAACACTGAAGCTTTCTTT
TRBV7-8	15	-	TRBJ1-2	-	CASSPQKTGSGGYTF	TGTGCCAGCAGCCCGCAAAAAACAGGGTCAGGGGGCTACACCTTC
TRBV2	13	-	TRBJ1-5	-	CASNEGGNQPQHF	TGTGCCAGCAACGAAGGGGGAAATCAGCCCCAGCATTTT
TRBV11-2	14	-	TRBJ2-3	TRBD2	CASSFGGGTDTQYF	TGTGCCAGCAGCTTCGGGGGGGGGACAGATACGCAGTATTTT
TRBV2	14	few	TRBJ2-5	TRBD2	CASGRGGGQETQYF	TGTGCCAGCGGGCGGGGGGGCGGACAAGAGACCCAGTACTTC
TRBV18	16	-	TRBJ2-5	TRBD1	CASSPLGQGVQETQYF	TGTGCCAGCTCACCACTTGGACAGGGCGTCCAAGAGACCCAGTACTTC
TRBV27	15	-	TRBJ2-7	TRBD2	CASIRRGGLSYEQYF	TGTGCCAGCATCCGCCGGGGGGGACTTTCCTACGAGCAGTACTTC
TRBV19	17	-	TRBJ2-6	-	CASSSPGKEAGANVLTF	TGTGCCAGTAGTTCTCCAGGGAAGGAAGCTGGGGCCAACGTCCTGACTTTC
TRBV29-1	15	-	TRBJ1-1	TRBD1	CSVSGGAGAGTEAFF	TGCAGCGTCTCAGGGGGCGCGGGGGCCGGCACTGAAGCTTTCTTT
TRBV2	15	-	TRBJ2-7	TRBD1	CASNEGTGGPYEQYF	TGTGCCAGCAACGAGGGGACAGGGGGGCCCTACGAGCAGTACTTC
TRBV7-9	18	-	TRBJ2-1	-	CASSSPTPGGPSYNEQFF	TGTGCCAGCAGCTCTCCGACCCCCGGGGGGCCCTCCTACAATGAGCAGTTCTTC
TRBV5-1	13	-	TRBJ1-1	-	CASSPGGGTEAFF	TGCGCCAGCAGCCCGGGGGGGGGCACTGAGGCTTTCTTT
TRBV5-6	14	-	TRBJ1-2	TRBD1	CASSLSFRGRGYTF	TGTGCCAGCAGCTTAAGTTTTAGGGGGCGAGGCTACACCTTC
TRBV29-1	13	-	TRBJ2-7	-	CSGRGTGEYEQYF	TGCAGCGGGCGGGGGACAGGAGAATACGAGCAGTACTTC
TRBV7-6	15	-	TRBJ2-2	TRBD2	CASSSETRGGGELFF	TGTGCCAGCAGCTCAGAAACGCGGGGGGGCGGGGAGCTGTTTTTT
TRBV29-1	15	few	TRBJ1-3	TRBD1	CSVLGTVNSGNTIYF	TGCAGCGTACTCGGGACAGTCAACTCTGGAAACACCATATATTTT